These T cell receptor beta chains were read from a single sample in a study of blood T cell repertoires in COVID-19. Sequencing was performed with immunoSEQ multiplex PCR; in TCRdb, only in-frame clones are kept and a portion is missing. The table records under 450,000 clones, 70% to 90% of them present only once. Source material: peripheral blood. The receptors were sampled from a woman in her fifties or sixties with COVID-19, enrolled during active disease. Both conserved end residues are part of each CDR3. D genes are given only for firm matches. Expanded clones get a size class; other rows say once, few or many, or leave the size out.

d_call,v_call,j_call,clone_size,cdr3_nt,cdr3_aa
TRBD2,TRBV19,TRBJ2-7,-,TGTGCCAGTAGTCCCCAGCACGGGGGGGCCGGGGAGCAGTACTTC,CASSPQHGGAGEQYF
-,TRBV6-5,TRBJ2-7,-,TGTGCCAGCAGTTACGGTAGAGGCTCCTACGAGCAGTACTTC,CASSYGRGSYEQYF
TRBD2,TRBV11-2,TRBJ2-1,-,TGTGCCAGCAGCTTTAGCGGGGGGTCAGGGAATGAGCAGTTCTTC,CASSFSGGSGNEQFF
TRBD1,TRBV11-3,TRBJ2-3,-,TGTGCCAGCAGCCAAGGGACAGACCCGAGCACAGATACGCAGTATTTT,CASSQGTDPSTDTQYF
TRBD2,TRBV18,TRBJ2-7,-,TGTGCCAGCTCACCAGGGGACGGGGGGGCCTACGAGCAGTACTTC,CASSPGDGGAYEQYF
-,TRBV6-6,TRBJ1-1,-,TGTGCCAGCAGTTATCCCCGCACAGGGAACACTGAAGCTTTCTTT,CASSYPRTGNTEAFF
TRBD1,TRBV7-9,TRBJ1-1,-,TGTGCCAGCAGCCCCGACACAGGGGGGGACACTGAAGCTTTCTTT,CASSPDTGGDTEAFF
-,TRBV21-1,TRBJ1-2,-,TGTGCCAGCAGCTTCTGGGGACAGCGCTATGGCTACACCTTC,CASSFWGQRYGYTF
-,TRBV5-3,TRBJ1-3,few,TGTGCCAGAAGCATCGGGCCTGGGGAGAACACCATATATTTT,CARSIGPGENTIYF
TRBD1,TRBV2,TRBJ2-7,-,TGTGCCAGCAGTTTAGGACAGGGGCTCTCCTACGAGCAGTACTTC,CASSLGQGLSYEQYF
TRBD1,TRBV5-1,TRBJ1-2,-,TGCGCCAGCAGCTTGGGACAGGGATTTAACTATGGCTACACCTTC,CASSLGQGFNYGYTF
-,TRBV3-1/TRBV3-2,TRBJ2-7,once,TGTGCCAGCAGCCAAAGCTCCCCCTCTGACGAGCAGTACTTC,CASSQSSPSDEQYF
-,TRBV5-1,TRBJ1-2,-,TGCGCCAGCAGCCCGCGGACCGGGGGAGCTAACTATGGCTACACCTTC,CASSPRTGGANYGYTF
TRBD2,TRBV9,TRBJ2-4,few,TGTGCCAGCAGCGTAGCGGGGGGGCTCGAGAACATTCAGTACTTC,CASSVAGGLENIQYF
-,TRBV10-3,TRBJ2-1,-,TGTGCCATCAGTGAGTATGTCGCCGCTGAGGCCGAGAGATACAATGAGCAGTTCTTC,CAISEYVAAEAERYNEQFF
-,TRBV27,TRBJ1-1,-,TGTGCCAGCAGGCTTACACCGAACACTGAAGCTTTCTTT,CASRLTPNTEAFF
TRBD1,TRBV11-2,TRBJ2-2,-,TGTGCCAGCAGCCTCCGGACAGGGAGGAACACCGGGGAGCTGTTTTTT,CASSLRTGRNTGELFF
-,TRBV9,TRBJ1-1,-,TGTGCCAGCAGTCCCCGAGGCTCTCTGAACACTGAAGCTTTCTTT,CASSPRGSLNTEAFF
TRBD2,TRBV4-2,TRBJ2-1,-,TGTGCCAGCAGACCCGGACTAGCGGGGGGGTCCTACAATGAGCAGTTCTTC,CASRPGLAGGSYNEQFF
-,TRBV7-9,TRBJ2-1,-,TGTGCCAGCAGCCCAAAGACAGGAATTAGGAATGAGCAGTTCTTC,CASSPKTGIRNEQFF
TRBD1,TRBV7-9,TRBJ1-4,-,TGTGCCAGCAGCGGGACAGGGGGCAAGGAAAAACTGTTTTTT,CASSGTGGKEKLFF
-,TRBV15,TRBJ1-4,-,TGTGCCACCGTATTTGCAACTAATGAAAAACTGTTTTTT,CATVFATNEKLFF
TRBD1,TRBV10-1,TRBJ1-6,once,TGCGCCAGCAGTGAAAAAAATTGGGGACAGACCAATTCACCCCTCCACTTT,CASSEKNWGQTNSPLHF
-,TRBV24-1,TRBJ1-2,-,TGTGCCACCAGTGACGGTTTCGGCTACACCTTC,CATSDGFGYTF
-,TRBV25-1,TRBJ1-4,-,TGTGCCAGCAGTGAATTAGGTAGGGGAGGGGGTGAAAAACTGTTTTTT,CASSELGRGGGEKLFF
TRBD1,TRBV5-6,TRBJ2-2,-,TGTGCCAGCAGCGCTCCCGGGACAGGGGTAGCCGGGGAGCTGTTTTTT,CASSAPGTGVAGELFF
-,TRBV30,TRBJ1-6,-,TGTGCCTGGAGTTCAACAGGCGCCCCTTCTTCACCCCTCCACTTT,CAWSSTGAPSSPLHF
TRBD1,TRBV11-3,TRBJ1-2,-,TGTGCCAGCAGCTTAGACTTAGGGGGCAATGGCTACACCTTC,CASSLDLGGNGYTF
-,TRBV15,TRBJ1-2,-,TGTGCCACCAGCAGAGATTTGGGCATCCTCTATGGCTACACCTTC,CATSRDLGILYGYTF
TRBD2,TRBV14,TRBJ2-5,-,TGTGCCAGCAGCCGCCCGGGACTAGCGGAGACCCAGTACTTC,CASSRPGLAETQYF
-,TRBV6-6,TRBJ2-1,-,TGTGCCAGCAGTTACTCGAAACTAGTGGTTGAGCAGTTCTTC,CASSYSKLVVEQFF